Listed here are 2 T cell receptor beta chains from one sample, sequenced in a study of Ad26.COV2.S vaccination and SARS-CoV-2 variants. Measured with immunoSEQ multiplex PCR; TCRdb has only the in-frame clones, and not every one. Of about 680,000 clones listed, around 90% are singletons. As for treatment: 19 received Ad26.COV2.S at low or high dose, single or two shots; several received placebo; per-sample allocation not given. Specimen acquisition occurred on day 63 following the initial vaccine or placebo injection. Here the sequenced sample was peripheral blood, taken in a trial of Ad26.COV2.S vaccine versus placebo. Receptors originate from a person aged 18-65 years who received the Ad26.COV2.S COVID-19 vaccine or a placebo.

The chain has TRBV12-3 or TRBV12-4 and TRBJ2-7; the D gene is possibly TRBD2 (5 bases). The V end lost 2 bases, the J end lost 5 bases, and 10 bases lay between the germline ends. The CDR3 covers 13 residues. The CDR3 bases are TGTGCCAGCAGTTTAATGGCCGGGGACGAGCAGTACTTC. This sequence encodes CASSLMAGDEQYF.

The chain couples TRBV5-4 to TRBJ2-1; D may be TRBD1 (6 bases). The CDR3 is 12 residues long. With 5 bases removed from V and 7 bases from J, the gap between germline ends came to 10 bases. CDR1 and CDR2 from the germline V gene are SGHNT and YYREEE (reference sequence). This chain's CDR3 is CASSFQGNEQFF. The CDR3, as DNA: TGTGCCAGCAGTTTCCAGGGGAATGAGCAGTTCTTC.